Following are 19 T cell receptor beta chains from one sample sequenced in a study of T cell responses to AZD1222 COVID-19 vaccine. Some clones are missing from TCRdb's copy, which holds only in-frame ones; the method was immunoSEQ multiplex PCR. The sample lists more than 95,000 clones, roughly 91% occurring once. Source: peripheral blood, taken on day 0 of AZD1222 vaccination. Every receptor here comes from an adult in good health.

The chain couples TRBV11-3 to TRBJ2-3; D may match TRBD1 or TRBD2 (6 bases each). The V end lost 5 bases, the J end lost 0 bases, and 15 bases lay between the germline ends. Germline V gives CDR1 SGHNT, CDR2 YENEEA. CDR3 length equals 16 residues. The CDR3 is CASSLQQGLSTDTQYF. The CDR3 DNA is TGTGCCAGCAGCCTCCAACAGGGACTGAGCACAGATACGCAGTATTTT. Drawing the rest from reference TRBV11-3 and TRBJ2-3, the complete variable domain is EAGVVQSPRYKIIEKKQPVAFWCNPISGHNTLYWYLQNLGQGPELLIRYENEEAVDDSQLPKDRFSAERLKGVDSTLKIQPAELGDSAVYLCASSLQQGLSTDTQYFGPGTRLTVL.

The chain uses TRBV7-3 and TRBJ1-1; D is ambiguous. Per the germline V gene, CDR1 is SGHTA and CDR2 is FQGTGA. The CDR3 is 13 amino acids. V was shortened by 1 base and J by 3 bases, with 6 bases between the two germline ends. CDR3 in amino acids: CASSLMADTEAFF. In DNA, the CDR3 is TGTGCCAGCAGCTTAATGGCGGACACTGAAGCTTTCTTT.

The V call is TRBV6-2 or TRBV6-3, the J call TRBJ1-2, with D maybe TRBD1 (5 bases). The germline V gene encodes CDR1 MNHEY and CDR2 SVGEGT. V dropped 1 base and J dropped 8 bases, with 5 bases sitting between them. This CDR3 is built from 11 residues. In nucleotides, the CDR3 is TGTGCCAGCAGTTACTGGGGGGGCTACACCTTC. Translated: CASSYWGGYTF.

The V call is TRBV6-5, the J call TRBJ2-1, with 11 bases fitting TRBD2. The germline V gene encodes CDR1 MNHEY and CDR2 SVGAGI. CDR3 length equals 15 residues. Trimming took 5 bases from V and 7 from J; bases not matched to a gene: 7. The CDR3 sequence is CASSPLAGGKNEQFF. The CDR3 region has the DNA TGTGCCAGCAGTCCTTTAGCGGGGGGGAAGAATGAGCAGTTCTTC.

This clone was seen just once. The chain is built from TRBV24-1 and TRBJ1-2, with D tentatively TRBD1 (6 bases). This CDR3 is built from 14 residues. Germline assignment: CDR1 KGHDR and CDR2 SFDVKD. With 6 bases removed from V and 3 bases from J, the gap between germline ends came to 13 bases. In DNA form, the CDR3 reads TGTGCCACCAGTCCAACAGGGTTAGACTATGGCTACACCTTC. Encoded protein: CATSPTGLDYGYTF.

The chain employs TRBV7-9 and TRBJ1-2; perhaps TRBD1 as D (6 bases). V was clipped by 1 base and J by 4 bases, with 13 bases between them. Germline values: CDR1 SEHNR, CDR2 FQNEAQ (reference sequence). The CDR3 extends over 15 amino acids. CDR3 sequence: CASSLESRTVYGYTF. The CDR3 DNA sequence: TGTGCCAGCAGCTTAGAATCCCGGACAGTCTATGGCTACACCTTC.

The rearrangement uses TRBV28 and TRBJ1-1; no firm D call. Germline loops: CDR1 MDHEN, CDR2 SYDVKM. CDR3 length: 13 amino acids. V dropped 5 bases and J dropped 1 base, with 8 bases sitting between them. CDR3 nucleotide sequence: TGTGCCAGCAGTAAGCCATCGAACACTGAAGCTTTCTTT. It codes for CASSKPSNTEAFF.

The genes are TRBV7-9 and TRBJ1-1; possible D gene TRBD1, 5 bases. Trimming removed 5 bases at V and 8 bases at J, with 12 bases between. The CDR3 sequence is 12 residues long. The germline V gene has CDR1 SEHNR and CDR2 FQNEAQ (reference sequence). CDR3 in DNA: TGTGCCAGCAGCGGCGGGGCCTCGGAAGCTTTCTTT. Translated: CASSGGASEAFF. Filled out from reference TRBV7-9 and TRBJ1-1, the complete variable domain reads DTGVSQNPRHKITKRGQNVTFRCDPISEHNRLYWYRQTLGQGPEFLTYFQNEAQLEKSRLLSDRFSAERPKGSFSTLEIQRTEQGDSAMYLCASSGGASEAFFGQGTRLTVV.

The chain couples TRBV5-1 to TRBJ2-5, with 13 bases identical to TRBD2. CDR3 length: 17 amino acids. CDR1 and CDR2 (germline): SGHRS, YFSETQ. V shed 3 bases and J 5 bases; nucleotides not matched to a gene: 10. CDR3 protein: CASSYGGTSGAEETQYF. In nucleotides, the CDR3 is TGCGCCAGCAGCTATGGTGGGACTAGCGGGGCAGAGGAGACCCAGTACTTC.

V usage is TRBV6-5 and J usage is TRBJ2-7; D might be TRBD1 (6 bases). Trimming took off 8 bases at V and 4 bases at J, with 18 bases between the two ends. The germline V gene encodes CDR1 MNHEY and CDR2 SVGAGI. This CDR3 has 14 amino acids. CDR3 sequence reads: CASGQGLGIYEQYF. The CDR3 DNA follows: TGTGCCAGCGGCCAGGGGTTGGGCATTTACGAGCAGTACTTC.

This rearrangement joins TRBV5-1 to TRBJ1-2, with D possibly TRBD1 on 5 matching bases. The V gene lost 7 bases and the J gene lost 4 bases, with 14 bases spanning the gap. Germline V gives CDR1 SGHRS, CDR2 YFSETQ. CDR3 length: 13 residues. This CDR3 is CASHWGEGYGYTF. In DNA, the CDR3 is TGCGCCAGCCACTGGGGGGAAGGCTATGGCTACACCTTC.

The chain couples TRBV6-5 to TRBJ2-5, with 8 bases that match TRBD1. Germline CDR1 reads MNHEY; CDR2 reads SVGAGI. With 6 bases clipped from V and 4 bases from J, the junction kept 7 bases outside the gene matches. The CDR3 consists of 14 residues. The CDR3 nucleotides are TGTGCCAGCAGGGAGACAGGGGCTAGAGAGACCCAGTACTTC. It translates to CASRETGARETQYF.

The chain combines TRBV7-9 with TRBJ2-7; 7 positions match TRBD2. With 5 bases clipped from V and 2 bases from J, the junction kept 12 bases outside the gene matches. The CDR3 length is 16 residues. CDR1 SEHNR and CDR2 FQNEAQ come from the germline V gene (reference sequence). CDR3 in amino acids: CASSPGGGRRAYEQYF. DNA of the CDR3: TGTGCCAGCAGCCCTGGGGGAGGGAGGAGGGCCTACGAGCAGTACTTC.

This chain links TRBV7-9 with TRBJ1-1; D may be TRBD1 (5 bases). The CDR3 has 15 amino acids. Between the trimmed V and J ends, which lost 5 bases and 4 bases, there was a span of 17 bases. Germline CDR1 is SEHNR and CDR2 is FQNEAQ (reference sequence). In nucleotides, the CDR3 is TGTGCCAGCAGCCCAGGGACGGCTGGGGGCACTGAAGCTTTCTTT. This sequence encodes CASSPGTAGGTEAFF.

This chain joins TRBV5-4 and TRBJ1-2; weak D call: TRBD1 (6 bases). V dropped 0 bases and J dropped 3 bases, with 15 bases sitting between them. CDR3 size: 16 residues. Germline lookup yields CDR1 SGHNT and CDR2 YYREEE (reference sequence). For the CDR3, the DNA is TGTGCCAGCAGCTTGGCGGGGACATCCCTCGACTATGGCTACACCTTC. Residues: CASSLAGTSLDYGYTF.

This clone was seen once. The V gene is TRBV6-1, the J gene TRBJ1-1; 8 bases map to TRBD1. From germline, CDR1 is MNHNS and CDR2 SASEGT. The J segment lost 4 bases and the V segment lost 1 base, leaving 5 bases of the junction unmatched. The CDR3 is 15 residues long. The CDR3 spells CASSEEDREITEAFF. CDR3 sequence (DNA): TGTGCCAGCAGTGAAGAGGACAGGGAGATCACTGAAGCTTTCTTT.

CDR3 nucleotide sequence: TGCGCCAGCAGCCAAGTTGTGGGTGGGGAGACCCAGTACTTC. Its protein product is CASSQVVGGETQYF. The genes are TRBV4-3 and TRBJ2-5; D not resolved. The CDR3 runs 14 residues. CDR1 is LGHNA and CDR2 is YSLEER in the germline V gene. Trimming left V 1 base short and J 5 bases short, with 11 bases between.

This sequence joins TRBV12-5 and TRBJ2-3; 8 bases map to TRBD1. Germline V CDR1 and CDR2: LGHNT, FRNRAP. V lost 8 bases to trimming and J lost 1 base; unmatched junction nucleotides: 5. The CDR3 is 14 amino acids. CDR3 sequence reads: CASTPGQGTDTQYF. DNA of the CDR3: TGTGCTAGTACCCCGGGACAGGGCACAGATACGCAGTATTTT.

Here the CDR3 DNA reads TGTGCCAGCAGCTTATTCGGCACGGCGGGCGGAGATACGCAGTATTTT. Amino acid sequence: CASSLFGTAGGDTQYF. The V gene is TRBV7-2, the J gene TRBJ2-3; maybe TRBD2 (5 bases). CDR1 and CDR2 from the germline V gene are SGHTA and FQGNSA. The CDR3 contains 16 residues. V lost 2 bases, J lost 5 bases, and 17 bases lay in between. Based on the CDR3 plus reference TRBV7-2 and TRBJ2-3, the full variable domain is GAGVSQSPSNKVTEKGKDVELRCDPISGHTALYWYRQSLGQGLEFLIYFQGNSAPDKSGLPSDRFSAERTGGSVSTLTIQRTQQEDSAVYLCASSLFGTAGGDTQYFGPGTRLTVL.